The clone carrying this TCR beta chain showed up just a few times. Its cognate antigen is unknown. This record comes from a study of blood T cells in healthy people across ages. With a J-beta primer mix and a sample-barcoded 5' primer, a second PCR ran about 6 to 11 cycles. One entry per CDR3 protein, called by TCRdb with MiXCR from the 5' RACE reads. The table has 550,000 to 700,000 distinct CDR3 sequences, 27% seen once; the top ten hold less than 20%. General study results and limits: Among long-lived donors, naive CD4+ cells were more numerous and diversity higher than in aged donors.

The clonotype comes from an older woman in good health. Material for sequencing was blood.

This chain's CDR3 is CASSRGPSKAKNIQYF. The CDR3 bases are TGTGCCAGCAGCCGGGGCCCTAGCAAAGCCAAAAACATTCAGTACTTC. This rearrangement joins TRBV7-9 to TRBJ2-4, with D possibly called TRBD1 or TRBD2 (5 bases each). The CDR3 runs 16 residues. The V end was cut by 5 bases, the J end by 0 bases, with 14 bases between. Germline assignment: CDR1 SEHNR and CDR2 FQNEAQ (reference sequence).